Listed below are T cell receptor beta chains from one sample, sequenced in a study of blood T cells in healthy people across ages. Via MiXCR, TCRdb re-called the 5' RACE reads, giving one row per CDR3 protein. The data contain some 690,000 distinct CDR3 sequences, over 20% of them seen just once; the ten biggest clones take up 22%. Sequencing was done on a sample of blood. Source of these receptors: a man in his 70s in good health. CDR3s include the opening cysteine and the closing phenylalanine or tryptophan. A D gene is named only where the DNA matches it firmly. Rows give clone size only sometimes, using once, few, many, or a class for an expanded clone.

abundance	d_gene	v_gene	j_gene	len	CDR3nt	CDR3aa
few	.	TRBV20-1	TRBJ2-7	13	TGCAGTGCTAGAGGCAGGAATTCCTACGAGCAGTACTTC	CSARGRNSYEQYF
few	TRBD2	TRBV6-1	TRBJ2-2	17	TGTGCCAGCAGTGCTCTCTCCGGGGGGGCCTCTATCGGGGAGCTGTTTTTT	CASSALSGGASIGELFF
.	TRBD2	TRBV5-4	TRBJ2-3	17	TGTGCCAGCAGCTTGCCAAGCGGGGGGACTAGCACAGATACGCAGTATTTT	CASSLPSGGTSTDTQYF
few	.	TRBV6-5	TRBJ1-3	14	TGTGCCAGCAGGACTCAGGGGAGAGGAAACACCCTATATTTT	CASRTQGRGNTLYF
few	TRBD2	TRBV10-3	TRBJ2-1	15	TGTGCCACCTCCCCCCTAGCGGGAGGAGGCAATGAGCAGTTCTTC	CATSPLAGGGNEQFF
.	.	TRBV12-3/TRBV12-4	TRBJ2-1	17	TGTGCCAGCAGACAAGAAAACTACACGAGCTCCTACAATGAGCAGTTCTTC	CASRQENYTSSYNEQFF
few	TRBD2	TRBV7-9	TRBJ2-1	19	TGTGCCAGCAGCCCAGGACTAGCGGGAGGGCTAAGGGACTACAATGAGCAGTTCTTC	CASSPGLAGGLRDYNEQFF
.	.	TRBV5-1	TRBJ1-1	13	TGCGCCAGCAGCTCCTCAATGAACACTGAAGCTTTCTTT	CASSSSMNTEAFF
.	.	TRBV25-1	TRBJ2-3	13	TGTGCCAGCAGTGAGGCGGCGACAGATACGCAGTATTTT	CASSEAATDTQYF
few	TRBD2	TRBV6-2/TRBV6-3	TRBJ2-1	14	TGTGCCAGCAATTCCCCGGGACTAGCAAATGAGCAGTTCTTC	CASNSPGLANEQFF
.	.	TRBV18	TRBJ2-3	14	TGTGCCAGCTCACCAGGCCCAGGGGCAGATACGCAGTATTTT	CASSPGPGADTQYF
.	.	TRBV5-4	TRBJ2-6	15	TGTGCCAGCAGGGTTTGGGTGCCCGGGGCCAACGTCCTGACTTTC	CASRVWVPGANVLTF
.	.	TRBV27	TRBJ2-5	14	TGTGCCAGCAGCCACCAGGGGTTCCAAGAGACCCAGTGCTTC	CASSHQGFQETQCF
.	TRBD2	TRBV29-1	TRBJ2-1	16	TGCAGCGCTGCCCCGGGACTAGCGGTAACTAACAATGAGCAGTTCTTC	CSAAPGLAVTNNEQFF
few	.	TRBV7-9	TRBJ1-4	11	TGTGCCAGCAGCATGACAGAAAAACTGTTTTTT	CASSMTEKLFF
.	TRBD2	TRBV20-1	TRBJ2-5	12	TGCAGTGCTAATAGCGGGAAAGGGACCCAGTACTTC	CSANSGKGTQYF
many	TRBD1	TRBV7-2	TRBJ1-4	14	TGTGCCAGCAGTTCTACCTGGGACAGAGAAAAACTGTTTTTT	CASSSTWDREKLFF
few	.	TRBV29-1	TRBJ1-2	12	TGCAGCGTTGTGGAGGTTAACTATGGCTACACCTTC	CSVVEVNYGYTF
few	TRBD2	TRBV12-3/TRBV12-4	TRBJ2-3	12	TGTGCCAGCAGTTTGGGACTACATACGCAGTATTTT	CASSLGLHTQYF
.	.	TRBV6-2/TRBV6-3	TRBJ1-4	16	TGTGCCAGCAGTTACCCTCTGACGGAGTCAGATCCAAAGCTGTTTTTT	CASSYPLTESDPKLFF
.	.	TRBV5-1	TRBJ1-1	13	TGCGCCAGCAGCTGGGATGGGGGCACTGAAGCTTTCTTT	CASSWDGGTEAFF
few	.	TRBV25-1	TRBJ2-4	17	TGTGCCAGCAGTGAGCTAGCAGGGGGGAAGGCCAAAAACATTCAGTACTTC	CASSELAGGKAKNIQYF